Following are 9 T cell receptor beta chains from one sample sequenced in a study of blood T cell repertoires in COVID-19. Sequenced by immunoSEQ multiplex PCR; TCRdb stores in-frame clones only, minus some. Of 140,000 to 150,000 clones in the sample, roughly 76% were seen once. Sequences were obtained from peripheral blood. The source is a human donor with acute or convalescent COVID-19. The donor label of this sample is uncertain.

This clone was counted a single time. The V and J genes are TRBV9 and TRBJ1-5; D is possibly TRBD1 (6 bases). This CDR3 has 15 amino acids. CDR1 SGDLS and CDR2 YYNGEE come from the germline V gene. Trimming removed 4 bases from V and 0 bases from J, with 11 bases in between. CDR3 loop: CASSPGAGSNQPQHF. Written as DNA, the CDR3 is TGTGCCAGCAGCCCAGGGGCCGGTAGCAATCAGCCCCAGCATTTT.

The chain has TRBV21-1 and TRBJ1-1; the D call in the table, TRBD1, was not verified against the DNA. TRBV21-1 is a pseudogene locus. This CDR3 region has 16 residues. The CDR3 region is CASSKEVDRTVTEAFF. In DNA, the CDR3 is TGTGCCAGCAGCAAAGAGGTGGATAGAACAGTCACTGAAGCTTTCTTT.

This chain joins TRBV7-6 and TRBJ1-4; 12 bases map to TRBD1. Germline V gene lookup returns CDR1 SGHVS and CDR2 FNYEAQ. This CDR3 is built from 18 residues. V lost 2 bases to trimming and J lost 6 bases; unmatched junction nucleotides: 10. CDR3 amino acids: CASSLSTGTGGRDEKLFF. The CDR3 coding sequence is TGTGCCAGCAGCTTATCCACCGGGACAGGGGGCAGGGATGAAAAACTGTTTTTT.

The chain recombines TRBV5-4 with TRBJ1-6, with no clear D. CDR1 SGHNT and CDR2 YYREEE come from the germline V gene (reference sequence). The ends were cut back, 4 bases at V and 7 bases at J, with 15 bases in the middle. The CDR3 is 15 residues long. The CDR3 bases are TGTGCCAGCAGCCCGGACTCGGCGGGCAATTCACCCCTCCACTTT. This translates into CASSPDSAGNSPLHF.

In this sample, this clone turned up once. The chain uses TRBV5-1 and TRBJ1-1; unclear D gene. This CDR3 comprises 11 residues. Per the germline V gene, CDR1 is SGHRS and CDR2 is YFSETQ. Trimming took 5 bases from V and 11 from J, leaving 13 bases between them. This chain's CDR3 is CASREEKIAFF. DNA of the CDR3: TGCGCCAGCAGGGAGGAGAAAATCGCTTTCTTT.

Note on this clone: Other DNA sequences within the sample encode an identical CDR3. The gene calls are TRBV19 and TRBJ1-1; perhaps TRBD1 as D (5 bases). The length of the CDR3 is 14 residues. Germline assignment: CDR1 LNHDA and CDR2 SQIVND (reference sequence). V was trimmed by 2 bases and J by 0 bases, leaving 7 bases between them. The CDR3 region has the DNA TGTGCCAGTAGTATAACAGGACTGAACACTGAAGCTTTCTTT. Amino acids: CASSITGLNTEAFF.

The chain employs TRBV3-1 (or the pseudogene TRBV3-2) and TRBJ1-4; no clear D. V lost 1 base and J 11 bases, leaving 14 bases between the germline ends. The CDR3 has 14 amino acids. Germline loops: CDR1 LGHDT, CDR2 YNNKEL (reference sequence). The CDR3: CASSQASNLYKLFF. The CDR3 coding sequence is TGTGCCAGCAGCCAAGCGTCTAATTTGTACAAACTGTTTTTT.

The chain carries TRBV30 and TRBJ1-5, with D possibly TRBD1 on 6 matching bases. Germline CDR1 and CDR2: GTSNPN and SVGIG (reference sequence). Trimming left V 2 bases short and J 4 bases short, with 12 bases between. The CDR3 length is 14 residues. The DNA for the CDR3 is TGTGCCTGGAGTCCAACAGGGCCTAATCAGCCCCAGCATTTT. Translation: CAWSPTGPNQPQHF.

The V and J genes are TRBV15 and TRBJ1-1; D may be TRBD1 (5 bases). From germline, CDR1 is LNHNV and CDR2 YYDKDF (reference sequence). Trimming cost V 5 bases and J 3 bases, with 16 bases left between them. There are 15 residues in the CDR3. CDR3 protein: CATSRRGRVDTEAFF. The CDR3, as DNA: TGTGCCACCAGCCGGCGGGGCAGGGTAGACACTGAAGCTTTCTTT.